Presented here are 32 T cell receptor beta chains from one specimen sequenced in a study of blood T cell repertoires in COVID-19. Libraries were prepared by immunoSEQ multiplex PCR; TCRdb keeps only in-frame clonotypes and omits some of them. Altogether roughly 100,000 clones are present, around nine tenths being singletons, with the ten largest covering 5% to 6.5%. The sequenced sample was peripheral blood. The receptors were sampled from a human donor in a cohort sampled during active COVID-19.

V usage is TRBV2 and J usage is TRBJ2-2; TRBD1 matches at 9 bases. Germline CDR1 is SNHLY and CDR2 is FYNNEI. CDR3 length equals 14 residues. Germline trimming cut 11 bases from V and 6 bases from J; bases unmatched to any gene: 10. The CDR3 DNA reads TGTGCCCGCGACCGGGACAGGGATCCCGGGGAGCTGTTTTTT. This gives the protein CARDRDRDPGELFF.

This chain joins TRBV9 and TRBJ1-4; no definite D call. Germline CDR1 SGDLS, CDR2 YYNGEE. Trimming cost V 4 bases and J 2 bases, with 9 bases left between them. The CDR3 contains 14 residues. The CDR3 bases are TGTGCCAGCAGCCCGCGAGTGACTAATGAAAAACTGTTTTTT. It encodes CASSPRVTNEKLFF.

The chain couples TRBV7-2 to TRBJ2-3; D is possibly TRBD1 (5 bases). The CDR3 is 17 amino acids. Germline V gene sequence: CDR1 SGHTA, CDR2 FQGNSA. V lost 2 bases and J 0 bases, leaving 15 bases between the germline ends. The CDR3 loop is CASSLLGDSLSTDTQYF. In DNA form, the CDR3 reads TGTGCCAGCAGCTTATTAGGTGACAGTCTGAGCACAGATACGCAGTATTTT. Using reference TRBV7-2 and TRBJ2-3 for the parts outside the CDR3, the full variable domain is GAGVSQSPSNKVTEKGKDVELRCDPISGHTALYWYRQSLGQGLEFLIYFQGNSAPDKSGLPSDRFSAERTGGSVSTLTIQRTQQEDSAVYLCASSLLGDSLSTDTQYFGPGTRLTVL.

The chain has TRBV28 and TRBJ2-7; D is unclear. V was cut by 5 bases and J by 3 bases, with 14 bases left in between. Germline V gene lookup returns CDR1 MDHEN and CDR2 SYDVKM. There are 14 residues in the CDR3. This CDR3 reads CASSPRLSNYEQYF. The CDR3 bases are TGTGCCAGCAGTCCTCGACTTTCCAACTACGAGCAGTACTTC.

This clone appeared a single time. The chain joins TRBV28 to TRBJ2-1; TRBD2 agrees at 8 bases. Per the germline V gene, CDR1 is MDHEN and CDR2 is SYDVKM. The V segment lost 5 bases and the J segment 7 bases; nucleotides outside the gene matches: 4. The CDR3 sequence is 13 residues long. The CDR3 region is CASSVGGANEQFF. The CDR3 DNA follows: TGTGCCAGCAGTGTCGGGGGGGCGAATGAGCAGTTCTTC.

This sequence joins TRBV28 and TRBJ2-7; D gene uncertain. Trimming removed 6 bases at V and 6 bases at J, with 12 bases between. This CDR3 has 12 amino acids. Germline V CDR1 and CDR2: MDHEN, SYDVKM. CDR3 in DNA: TGTGCCAGCAGCCCGTCCCCCGTCGAGCAGTACTTC. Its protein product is CASSPSPVEQYF.

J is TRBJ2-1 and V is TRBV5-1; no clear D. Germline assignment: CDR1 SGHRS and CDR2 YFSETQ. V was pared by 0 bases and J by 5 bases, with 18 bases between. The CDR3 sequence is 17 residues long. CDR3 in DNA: TGCGCCAGCAGCTTGGTGAATGGGCAGGTAGGAAACAATGAGCAGTTCTTC. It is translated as CASSLVNGQVGNNEQFF.

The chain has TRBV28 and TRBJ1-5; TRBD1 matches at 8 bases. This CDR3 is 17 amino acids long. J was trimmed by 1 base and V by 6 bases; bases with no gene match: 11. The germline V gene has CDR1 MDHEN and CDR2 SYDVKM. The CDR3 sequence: CASSRTGIRRSNQPQHF. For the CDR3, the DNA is TGTGCCAGCAGCAGGACAGGGATCCGACGAAGCAATCAGCCCCAGCATTTT.

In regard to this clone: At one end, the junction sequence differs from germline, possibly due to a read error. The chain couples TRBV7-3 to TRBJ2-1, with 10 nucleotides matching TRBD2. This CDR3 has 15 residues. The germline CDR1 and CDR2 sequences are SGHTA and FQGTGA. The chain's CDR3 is CASSLTSGAYNEQFF. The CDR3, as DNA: TGTGCCAGCAGTTTAACTAGCGGGGCCTACAATGAGCAGTTCTTC.

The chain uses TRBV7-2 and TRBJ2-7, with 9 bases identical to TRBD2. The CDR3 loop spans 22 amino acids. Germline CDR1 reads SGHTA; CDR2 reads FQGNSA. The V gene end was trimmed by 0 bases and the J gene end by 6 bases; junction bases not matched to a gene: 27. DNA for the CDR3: TGTGCCAGCAGCTTAGCGGCTCGGTTGAGGCGGGGGGGCTCATCTGGTCCCGGCGAGCAGTACTTC. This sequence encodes CASSLAARLRRGGSSGPGEQYF.

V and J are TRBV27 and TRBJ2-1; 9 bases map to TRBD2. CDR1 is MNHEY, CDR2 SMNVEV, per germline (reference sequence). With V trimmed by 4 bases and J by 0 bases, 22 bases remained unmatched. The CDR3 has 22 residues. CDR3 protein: CASSSRGPGPSGTYSSYNEQFF. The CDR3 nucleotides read TGTGCCAGCAGTTCGAGGGGGCCAGGGCCTAGCGGGACGTACAGCTCCTACAATGAGCAGTTCTTC.

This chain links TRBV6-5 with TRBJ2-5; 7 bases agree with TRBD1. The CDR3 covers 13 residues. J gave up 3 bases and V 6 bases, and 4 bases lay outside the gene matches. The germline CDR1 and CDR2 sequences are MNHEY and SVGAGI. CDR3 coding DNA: TGTGCCAGCAGCCGCGACAGGGAAGAGACCCAGTACTTC. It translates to CASSRDREETQYF.

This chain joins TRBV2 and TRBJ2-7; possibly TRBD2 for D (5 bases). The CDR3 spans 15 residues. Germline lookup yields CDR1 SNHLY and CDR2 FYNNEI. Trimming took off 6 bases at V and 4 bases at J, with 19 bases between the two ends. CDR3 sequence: CASSTSDEGSYEQYF. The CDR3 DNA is TGTGCCAGCAGCACCTCCGATGAGGGCAGTTACGAGCAGTACTTC.

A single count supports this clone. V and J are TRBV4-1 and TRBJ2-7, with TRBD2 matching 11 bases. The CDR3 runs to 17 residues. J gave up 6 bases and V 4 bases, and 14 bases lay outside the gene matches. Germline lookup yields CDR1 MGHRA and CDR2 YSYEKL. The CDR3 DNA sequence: TGCGCCAGCAGCCGCAGCATAGCGGGGGGGCCCCACAGCGAGCAGTACTTC. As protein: CASSRSIAGGPHSEQYF.

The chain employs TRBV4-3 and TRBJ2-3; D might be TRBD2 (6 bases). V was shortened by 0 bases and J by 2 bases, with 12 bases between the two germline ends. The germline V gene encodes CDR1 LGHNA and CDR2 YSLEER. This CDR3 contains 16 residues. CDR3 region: CASSQDFGGNTDTQYF. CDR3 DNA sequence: TGCGCCAGCAGCCAAGATTTTGGGGGGAACACAGATACGCAGTATTTT.

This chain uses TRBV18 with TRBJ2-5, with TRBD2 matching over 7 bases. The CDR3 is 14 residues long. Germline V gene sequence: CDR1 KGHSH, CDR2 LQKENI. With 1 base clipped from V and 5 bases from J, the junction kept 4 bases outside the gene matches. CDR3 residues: CASSPQSLAETQYF. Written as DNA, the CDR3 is TGTGCCAGCTCACCACAGTCACTAGCGGAGACCCAGTACTTC. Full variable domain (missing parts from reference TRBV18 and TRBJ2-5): NAGVMQNPRHLVRRRGQEARLRCSPMKGHSHVYWYRQLPEEGLKFMVYLQKENIIDESGMPKERFSAEFPKEGPSILRIQQVVRGDSAAYFCASSPQSLAETQYFGPGTRLLVL.

CDR3 bases: TGTGCCGGGAGACGGAGGCAAGAGACCCAGTACTTC. The encoded protein is CAGRRRQETQYF. J is TRBJ2-5 and V is TRBV19; tentatively, D is TRBD2 (5 bases). Germline V lookup: CDR1 LNHDA, CDR2 SQIVND (reference sequence). This CDR3 has 12 amino acids. With 11 bases removed from V and 2 bases from J, the gap between germline ends came to 12 bases.

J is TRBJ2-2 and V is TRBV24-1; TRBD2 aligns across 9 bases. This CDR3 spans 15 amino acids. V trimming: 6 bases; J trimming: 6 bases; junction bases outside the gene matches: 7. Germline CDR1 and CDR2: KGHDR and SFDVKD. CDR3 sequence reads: CATSLAGAGPGELFF. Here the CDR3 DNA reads TGTGCCACCAGTTTAGCGGGAGCGGGTCCCGGGGAGCTGTTTTTT.

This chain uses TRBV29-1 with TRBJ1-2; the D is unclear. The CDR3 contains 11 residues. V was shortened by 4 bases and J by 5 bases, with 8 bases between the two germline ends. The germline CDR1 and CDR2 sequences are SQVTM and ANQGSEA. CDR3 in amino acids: CSVASRYGYTF. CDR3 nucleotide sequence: TGCAGCGTTGCTTCTCGGTATGGCTACACCTTC.

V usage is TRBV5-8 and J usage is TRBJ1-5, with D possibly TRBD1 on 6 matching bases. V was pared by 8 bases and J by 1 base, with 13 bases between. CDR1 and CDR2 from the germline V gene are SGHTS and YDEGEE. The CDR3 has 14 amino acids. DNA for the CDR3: TGTGCCAGAAACACTCAGGGGAGCAATCAGCCCCAGCATTTT. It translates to CARNTQGSNQPQHF.

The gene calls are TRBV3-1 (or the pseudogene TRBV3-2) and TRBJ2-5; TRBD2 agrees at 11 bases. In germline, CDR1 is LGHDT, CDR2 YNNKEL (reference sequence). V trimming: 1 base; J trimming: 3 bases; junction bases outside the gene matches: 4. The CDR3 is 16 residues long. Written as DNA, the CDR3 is TGTGCCAGCAGCCAAGGGGTGGGACTAGCGGAAGAGACCCAGTACTTC. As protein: CASSQGVGLAEETQYF.

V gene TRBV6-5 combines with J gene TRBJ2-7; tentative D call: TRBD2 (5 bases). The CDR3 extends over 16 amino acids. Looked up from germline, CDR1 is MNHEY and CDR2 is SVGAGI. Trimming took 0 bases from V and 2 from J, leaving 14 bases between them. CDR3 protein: CASSYSNRGSPYEQYF. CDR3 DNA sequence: TGTGCCAGCAGTTACTCGAATCGAGGGTCCCCCTACGAGCAGTACTTC.

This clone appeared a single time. CDR3 sequence (DNA): TGTGCCAGCAGTCCCGCAGGGGGCGCGACCGGGGAGCTGTTTTTT. It codes for CASSPAGGATGELFF. This chain connects TRBV28 to TRBJ2-2; 8 bases agree with TRBD1. CDR1 and CDR2 (germline): MDHEN, SYDVKM. Trimming took 5 bases from V and 5 from J; bases not matched to a gene: 7. CDR3 length: 15 residues.

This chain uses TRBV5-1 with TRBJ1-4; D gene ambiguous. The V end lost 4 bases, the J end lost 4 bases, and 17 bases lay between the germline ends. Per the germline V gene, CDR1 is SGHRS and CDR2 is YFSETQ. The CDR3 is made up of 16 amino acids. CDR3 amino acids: CASSPGSVALNEKLFF. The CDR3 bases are TGCGCCAGCAGCCCGGGGTCAGTCGCACTTAATGAAAAACTGTTTTTT.

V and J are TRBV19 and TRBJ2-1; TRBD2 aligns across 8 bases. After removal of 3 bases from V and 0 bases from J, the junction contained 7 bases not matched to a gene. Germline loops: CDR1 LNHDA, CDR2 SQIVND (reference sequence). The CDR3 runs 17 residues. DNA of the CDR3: TGTGCCAGTAGTATCCGGCTAGCGGGCCGCTCCTACAATGAGCAGTTCTTC. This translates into CASSIRLAGRSYNEQFF.

The CDR3 DNA reads as TGTGCCAGCACCGTACTAGCGGGGGGGCCCAATGAGCAGTTCTTC. It specifies CASTVLAGGPNEQFF. V and J are TRBV7-2 and TRBJ2-1; 13 positions match TRBD2. This CDR3 is 15 amino acids long. Germline V gene data show CDR1 as SGHTA and CDR2 as FQGNSA. V shed 7 bases, J shed 6 bases, and the junction held 6 bases outside the gene matches.

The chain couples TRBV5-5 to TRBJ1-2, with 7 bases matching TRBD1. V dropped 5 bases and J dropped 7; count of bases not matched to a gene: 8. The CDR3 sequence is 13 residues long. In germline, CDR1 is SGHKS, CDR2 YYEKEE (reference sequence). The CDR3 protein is CASSWTGSSGYTF. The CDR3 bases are TGTGCCAGCAGTTGGACAGGATCTAGTGGCTACACCTTC.

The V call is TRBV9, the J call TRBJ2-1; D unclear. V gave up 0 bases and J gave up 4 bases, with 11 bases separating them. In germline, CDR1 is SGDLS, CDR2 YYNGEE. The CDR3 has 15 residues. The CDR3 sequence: CASSVGTAEYNEQFF. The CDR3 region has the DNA TGTGCCAGCAGCGTAGGTACAGCAGAATACAATGAGCAGTTCTTC.

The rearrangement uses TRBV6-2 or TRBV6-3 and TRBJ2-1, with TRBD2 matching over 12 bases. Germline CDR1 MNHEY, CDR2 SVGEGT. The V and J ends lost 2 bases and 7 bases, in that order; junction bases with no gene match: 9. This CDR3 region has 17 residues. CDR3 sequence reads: CASSYPSGRARNNEQFF. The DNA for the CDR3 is TGTGCCAGCAGTTACCCTAGCGGGAGGGCACGTAATAATGAGCAGTTCTTC.

The CDR3 bases are TGTGCCAGCAGCCGGACAGGGGCATCGACGGGGTACTTC. Its protein is CASSRTGASTGYF. The chain links TRBV6-2 or TRBV6-3 to TRBJ2-7, with 9 bases aligning to TRBD1. The germline V gene has CDR1 MNHEY and CDR2 SVGEGT. J gave up 12 bases and V 6 bases, and 12 bases lay outside the gene matches. The CDR3 runs to 13 residues.

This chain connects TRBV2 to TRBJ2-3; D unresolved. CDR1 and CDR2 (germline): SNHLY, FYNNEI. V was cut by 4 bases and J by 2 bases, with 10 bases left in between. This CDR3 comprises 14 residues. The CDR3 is CASSARTITDTQYF. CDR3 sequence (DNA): TGTGCCAGCAGTGCTAGAACTATCACAGATACGCAGTATTTT.

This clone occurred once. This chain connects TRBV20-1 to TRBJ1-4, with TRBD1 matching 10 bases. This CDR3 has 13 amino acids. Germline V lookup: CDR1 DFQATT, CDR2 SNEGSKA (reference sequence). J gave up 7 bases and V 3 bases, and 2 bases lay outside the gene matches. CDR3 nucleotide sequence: TGCAGTGCTAGTGGGACAGGGGCTGAAAAACTGTTTTTT. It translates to CSASGTGAEKLFF.